Each of the 30 T cell receptor beta chains below was sequenced from the same sample in a study of T cell changes during pregnancy in multiple sclerosis (dated 2019 in TCRdb). Preparation of the library involved the immunoSEQ multiplex PCR assay. TCRdb's version of the immuneACCESS table is confined to in-frame rearrangements and falls short of the full clone set. An unresolved V gene accounts for under half of the shortfall where checked; the remainder is of unknown origin. Recorded for this sample are 83,000 or so clones; roughly 94% of them occurred a single time. The ten largest clones represent under 2% of the sample. Here the sequenced sample was peripheral blood, taken after pregnancy. These receptors were collected from a female donor in good health, enrolled as a control in a pregnancy study.

The gene calls are TRBV5-6 and TRBJ2-3; D is unresolved. The CDR3 runs 15 residues. CDR1 and CDR2 (germline): SGHDT, YYEEEE. The ends were cut back, 2 bases at V and 0 bases at J, with 10 bases in the middle. The CDR3 is CASSFSLQSTDTQYF. The CDR3 bases are TGTGCCAGCAGCTTTTCCTTGCAGAGCACAGATACGCAGTATTTT.

The chain has TRBV9 and TRBJ1-5; D remains ambiguous. CDR3 length: 14 amino acids. Deletions cut 3 bases from V and 0 bases from J, with 7 bases between. CDR1 is SGDLS, CDR2 YYNGEE, per germline. The CDR3 region is CASSDFYSNQPQHF. The CDR3 DNA sequence: TGTGCCAGCAGCGACTTCTATAGCAATCAGCCCCAGCATTTT.

This rearrangement joins TRBV4-1 to TRBJ1-5; 9 bases are shared with TRBD1. From germline, CDR1 is MGHRA and CDR2 YSYEKL. The CDR3 is 16 amino acids. With 3 bases clipped from V and 1 base from J, the junction kept 4 bases outside the gene matches. In DNA form, the CDR3 reads TGCGCCAGCAGCCACGAACAGGGGGCAAGCAATCAGCCCCAGCATTTT. Translated: CASSHEQGASNQPQHF.

The rearrangement links TRBV11-3 to TRBJ2-1; TRBD2 matches at 11 bases. Germline CDR1 is SGHNT and CDR2 is YENEEA. The CDR3 runs to 16 residues. V gave up 1 base and J gave up 10 bases; unmatched junction bases: 9. Here the CDR3 DNA reads TGTGCCAGCAGCTTAGGCTTAGCGGGAGGGCTAGACGAGCAGTTCTTC. This codes for CASSLGLAGGLDEQFF.

The chain is built from TRBV5-1 and TRBJ2-2; the match to TRBD1 covers 9 bases. The CDR3 extends over 18 amino acids. The V and J ends lost 2 bases and 4 bases, in that order; junction bases with no gene match: 12. The V gene's germline CDR1 is SGHRS and CDR2 YFSETQ. The CDR3 DNA reads TGCGCCAGCAGCTTAGCGGATACAGGGGGCGACGGCACCGGGGAGCTGTTTTTT. Protein: CASSLADTGGDGTGELFF.

The rearrangement joins TRBV5-1 to TRBJ1-1; D is undetermined. Trimming took off 0 bases at V and 4 bases at J, with 10 bases between the two ends. The CDR3 is 14 residues long. In germline, CDR1 is SGHRS, CDR2 YFSETQ. The CDR3 sequence: CASSLGRGSTEAFF. CDR3 coding DNA: TGCGCCAGCAGCTTGGGGCGGGGTAGCACTGAAGCTTTCTTT.

The chain combines TRBV28 with TRBJ1-2; D perhaps matches TRBD1 (6 bases). The V end was cut by 3 bases, the J end by 4 bases, with 15 bases between. Germline-derived CDR1 and CDR2 are MDHEN and SYDVKM. CDR3 length: 15 amino acids. The DNA for the CDR3 is TGTGCCAGCAGTTTGAGCCAGGGGTCACTCTATGGCTACACCTTC. Translation gives CASSLSQGSLYGYTF.

V and J are TRBV7-9 and TRBJ2-5; D uncertain. Germline V gene sequence: CDR1 SEHNR, CDR2 FQNEAQ (reference sequence). Trimming took 0 bases from V and 1 from J, leaving 3 bases between them. This CDR3 is 13 amino acids long. CDR3 in amino acids: CASSLAAQETQYF. CDR3 bases: TGTGCCAGCAGCTTAGCGGCCCAAGAGACCCAGTACTTC.

V and J are TRBV5-1 and TRBJ1-5, with 7 bases lining up with TRBD1. The CDR3 consists of 18 residues. Trimming cost V 4 bases and J 2 bases; bases outside gene matches: 15. The V gene's germline CDR1 is SGHRS and CDR2 YFSETQ. Here the CDR3 reads CASSHNRGRGRGNQPQHF. CDR3 DNA sequence: TGCGCCAGCAGCCACAACAGGGGAAGGGGTAGGGGCAATCAGCCCCAGCATTTT. Combining the CDR3 with reference TRBV5-1 and TRBJ1-5 gives the whole variable domain KAGVTQTPRYLIKTRGQQVTLSCSPISGHRSVSWYQQTPGQGLQFLFEYFSETQRNKGNFPGRFSGRQFSNSRSEMNVSTLELGDSALYLCASSHNRGRGRGNQPQHFGDGTRLSIL.

This chain joins TRBV6-4 and TRBJ1-2, with 7 bases matching TRBD1. Germline lookup yields CDR1 MRHNA and CDR2 SNTAGT. The junction had 10 bases not matched to a gene; V was cut back by 5 bases and J by 4 bases. The CDR3 has 15 residues. CDR3: CASSLRGRSFYGYTF. CDR3 sequence (DNA): TGTGCCAGCAGTCTGAGGGGGCGAAGTTTCTATGGCTACACCTTC.

The chain uses TRBV4-1 and TRBJ2-7; TRBD2 agrees at 14 bases. CDR1 and CDR2 (germline): MGHRA, YSYEKL. Trimming took 4 bases from V and 3 from J; bases not matched to a gene: 2. The length of the CDR3 is 15 residues. The CDR3 DNA reads TGCGCCAGCAGCCGAGGGACTAGCGGGAGCTACGAGCAGTACTTC. It translates to CASSRGTSGSYEQYF.

The chain links TRBV18 to TRBJ2-3; D perhaps matches TRBD2 (5 bases). The CDR3 totals 14 residues. With 3 bases removed from V and 2 bases from J, the gap between germline ends came to 9 bases. The V gene's germline CDR1 is KGHSH and CDR2 LQKENI. The chain's CDR3 is CASSPEGNTDTQYF. CDR3 DNA: TGTGCCAGCTCACCCGAGGGAAACACAGATACGCAGTATTTT.

The genes are TRBV25-1 and TRBJ2-3, with D unresolved. Trimming stripped 3 bases from V and 0 bases from J, with 10 bases between. Germline assignment: CDR1 MGHDK and CDR2 SYGVNS. This CDR3 is built from 15 residues. The CDR3, as DNA: TGTGCCAGCAGTGACTACCGTGCTAGCACAGATACGCAGTATTTT. Its translation: CASSDYRASTDTQYF.

The genes are TRBV4-1 and TRBJ2-1; 11 bases match TRBD2. The CDR3 has 15 residues. Germline V gives CDR1 MGHRA, CDR2 YSYEKL. V lost 4 bases, J lost 6 bases, and 5 bases stayed unmatched. CDR3 bases: TGCGCCAGCAGCCCGACTAGCGGGAATTTCAATGAGCAGTTCTTC. Translation gives CASSPTSGNFNEQFF.

The V and J genes are TRBV9 and TRBJ1-1, with TRBD1 as a possible D gene (6 bases). In germline, CDR1 is SGDLS, CDR2 YYNGEE. The CDR3 loop spans 14 amino acids. With 2 bases removed from V and 6 bases from J, the gap between germline ends came to 14 bases. CDR3 residues: CASSVESQGSEAFF. CDR3 DNA sequence: TGTGCCAGCAGCGTCGAATCACAGGGTTCTGAAGCTTTCTTT.

The gene calls are TRBV6-5 and TRBJ1-1; tentative D call: TRBD1 (5 bases). Trimming removed 6 bases at V and 4 bases at J, with 9 bases between. The CDR3 has 12 residues. Germline CDR1 is MNHEY and CDR2 is SVGAGI. The CDR3 spells CASRAGPTEAFF. The CDR3 nucleotides read TGTGCCAGCAGGGCAGGGCCCACTGAAGCTTTCTTT.

This clone was observed once. This rearrangement joins TRBV25-1 to TRBJ2-1, with D possibly being TRBD1 (6 bases). This CDR3 contains 17 residues. V was trimmed by 6 bases and J by 3 bases, leaving 21 bases between them. Germline CDR1 and CDR2: MGHDK and SYGVNS. The CDR3 DNA is TGTGCCAGCAGCTCGTCAGGGGTGCAGGGTCACTACAATGAGCAGTTCTTC. This sequence encodes CASSSSGVQGHYNEQFF.

The chain combines TRBV5-6 with TRBJ2-7, with D maybe TRBD2 (7 bases). Trimming cost V 4 bases and J 7 bases, with 18 bases left between them. The CDR3 length is 14 residues. Germline CDR1 and CDR2: SGHDT and YYEEEE. The CDR3 loop is CASSRTLGGAEQYF. In nucleotides, the CDR3 is TGTGCCAGCAGCCGTACCTTGGGGGGGGCAGAGCAGTACTTC. The whole variable domain, remainder taken from reference TRBV5-6 and TRBJ2-7, is DAGVTQSPTHLIKTRGQQVTLRCSPKSGHDTVSWYQQALGQGPQFIFQYYEEEERQRGNFPDRFSGHQFPNYSSELNVNALLLGDSALYLCASSRTLGGAEQYFGPGTRLTVT.

The chain uses TRBV7-9 and TRBJ2-7; 9 nucleotides align to TRBD2. The junction had 4 bases not matched to a gene; V was cut back by 5 bases and J by 2 bases. The germline gives CDR1 SEHNR, CDR2 FQNEAQ (reference sequence). The CDR3 sequence is 14 residues long. Here the CDR3 reads CASSPSGTTYEQYF. Here the CDR3 DNA reads TGTGCCAGCAGCCCTAGCGGGACTACCTACGAGCAGTACTTC. The full variable domain, with the rest looked up from reference TRBV7-9 and TRBJ2-7, is DTGVSQNPRHKITKRGQNVTFRCDPISEHNRLYWYRQTLGQGPEFLTYFQNEAQLEKSRLLSDRFSAERPKGSFSTLEIQRTEQGDSAMYLCASSPSGTTYEQYFGPGTRLTVT.

The chain combines TRBV5-1 with TRBJ1-1, with D perhaps TRBD1 (5 bases). V lost 4 bases and J 2 bases, leaving 18 bases between the germline ends. Germline V gene lookup returns CDR1 SGHRS and CDR2 YFSETQ. There are 16 residues in the CDR3. The CDR3 sequence: CASSSEPQEINTEAFF. The DNA for the CDR3 is TGCGCCAGCAGCAGCGAGCCACAGGAGATTAACACTGAAGCTTTCTTT.

The chain couples TRBV5-6 to TRBJ2-7, with 9 bases lining up with TRBD2. Germline values: CDR1 SGHDT, CDR2 YYEEEE. CDR3 length: 16 residues. With 0 bases clipped from V and 2 bases from J, the junction kept 6 bases outside the gene matches. CDR3 region: CASSLGSAGGAYEQYF. The CDR3 DNA is TGTGCCAGCAGCTTGGGGTCGGCGGGGGGGGCCTACGAGCAGTACTTC.

V usage is TRBV4-1 and J usage is TRBJ1-3, with no clear D. The length of the CDR3 is 20 residues. The V and J ends lost 1 base and 0 bases respectively, with 22 bases between them. Germline CDR1 reads MGHRA; CDR2 reads YSYEKL. The CDR3 here is CASSQVPVGVGRHSGNTIYF. Here the CDR3 DNA reads TGCGCCAGCAGCCAAGTTCCGGTGGGAGTAGGACGGCACTCTGGAAACACCATATATTTT.

This chain connects TRBV2 to TRBJ2-7; 12 bases are a match to TRBD2. Germline V lookup: CDR1 SNHLY, CDR2 FYNNEI. This CDR3 is 13 amino acids long. V gave up 9 bases and J gave up 4 bases; unmatched junction bases: 4. Written as DNA, the CDR3 is TGTGCCAGTGTGACTAGCGGGAGTTACGAGCAGTACTTC. Residues: CASVTSGSYEQYF.

The chain employs TRBV29-1 and TRBJ2-7; TRBD1 is a possible D gene (6 bases). V lost 7 bases and J 6 bases, leaving 22 bases between the germline ends. CDR1 is SQVTM, CDR2 ANQGSEA, per germline. The CDR3 covers 14 residues. CDR3 residues: CSASPGAGASEQYF. CDR3 sequence (DNA): TGCAGCGCTTCTCCCGGGGCAGGGGCCTCCGAGCAGTACTTC.

This chain links TRBV2 with TRBJ2-7; maybe TRBD1 (6 bases). V lost 4 bases, J lost 1 base, and 17 bases lay in between. In germline, CDR1 is SNHLY, CDR2 FYNNEI. The CDR3 is 16 residues long. The CDR3 bases are TGTGCCAGCAGTGGCCATAACAGGGCAGTGTCCTACGAGCAGTACTTC. Translated, it gives CASSGHNRAVSYEQYF.

The CDR3 is CASTSASSYEQYF. In DNA form, the CDR3 reads TGTGCCAGCACTAGCGCGAGCTCCTACGAGCAGTACTTC. The chain recombines TRBV2 with TRBJ2-7; D perhaps matches TRBD2 (6 bases). Germline CDR1 and CDR2: SNHLY and FYNNEI. This CDR3 region has 13 residues. The V end lost 7 bases, the J end lost 0 bases, and 10 bases lay between the germline ends.

This sequence joins TRBV6-6 and TRBJ1-2; D call uncertain. The CDR3 is made up of 11 amino acids. Per germline, CDR1 MNHNY and CDR2 SVGAGI (reference sequence). Trimming pared 8 bases from V and 8 bases from J, leaving 12 bases between. The CDR3 here is CASAFGAGYTF. The CDR3 DNA sequence: TGTGCCAGCGCCTTCGGTGCGGGCTACACCTTC.

The V call is TRBV29-1, the J call TRBJ2-3; D perhaps matches TRBD2 (6 bases). CDR1 is SQVTM and CDR2 is ANQGSEA in the germline V gene. The germline V and J ends were trimmed by 5 bases and 2 bases, with 11 bases remaining between them. CDR3 size: 13 residues. The CDR3, as DNA: TGCAGCGTTTTGGGGGGAGACACAGATACGCAGTATTTT. Amino acids: CSVLGGDTDTQYF.

The chain recombines TRBV4-2 with TRBJ2-1; 13 bases map to TRBD2. From germline, CDR1 is LGHNA and CDR2 YNFKEQ. Germline trimming cut 0 bases from V and 7 bases from J; bases unmatched to any gene: 6. This CDR3 region has 17 residues. As DNA, the CDR3 is TGTGCCAGCAGCCAAGATCAAGGGACTAGCGGGATAAATGAGCAGTTCTTC. This translates into CASSQDQGTSGINEQFF.

This clone was observed once. The V call is TRBV5-1, the J call TRBJ2-1, with D perhaps TRBD2 (5 bases). V lost 1 base and J lost 6, with 11 bases in between. Per germline, CDR1 SGHRS and CDR2 YFSETQ. This CDR3 is 14 amino acids long. The CDR3 here is CASSLSGRSNEQFF. In DNA form, the CDR3 reads TGCGCCAGCAGCTTGAGCGGCAGGAGCAATGAGCAGTTCTTC.